The 10 T cell receptor beta chains listed next were all sequenced from one sample in a study of identical twins. TCRdb re-called the 5' RACE reads with MiXCR, one entry per CDR3 protein. The sample has more than 350,000 distinct CDR3 sequences, approximately 8.7% seen once. Sample: naive T cells sorted from blood. The source is a woman between 45 and 60 years old in good health.

Only a few counts were recorded for this clonotype. J is TRBJ2-3 and V is TRBV4-1, with D maybe TRBD2 (6 bases). This CDR3 contains 16 residues. CDR1 MGHRA and CDR2 YSYEKL come from the germline V gene. The ends were cut back, 0 bases at V and 3 bases at J, with 13 bases in the middle. CDR3 residues: CASSQDGGIGTDTQYF. The CDR3, as DNA: TGCGCCAGCAGCCAAGATGGAGGGATCGGAACAGATACGCAGTATTTT.

This clonotype was detected only a few times. The chain couples TRBV12-3 or TRBV12-4 to TRBJ1-3; perhaps TRBD1 as D (5 bases). This CDR3 contains 17 residues. V was shortened by 3 bases and J by 3 bases, with 18 bases between the two germline ends. The CDR3 protein is CASSFRGSVAGGNTIYF. CDR3 nucleotide sequence: TGTGCCAGCAGTTTTAGGGGATCGGTAGCTGGTGGAAACACCATATATTTT.

V is TRBV7-2 and J is TRBJ2-3; TRBD2 might be the D (5 bases). The germline V gene has CDR1 SGHTA and CDR2 FQGNSA. V gave up 2 bases and J gave up 6 bases, with 15 bases separating them. The CDR3 consists of 15 residues. This chain's CDR3 is CASSLTRASIDTQYF. In DNA form, the CDR3 reads TGTGCCAGCAGCTTAACGCGGGCCAGTATCGATACGCAGTATTTT.

Concerning this clonotype: One end of the junction fails to match germline, which may point to a read error. This CDR3 is CASGEGGYNYGYTF. Written as DNA, the CDR3 is TGTGCCAGCGGTGAGGGGGGTTATAACTATGGCTACACCTTC. This sequence joins TRBV2 and TRBJ1-2; D perhaps matches TRBD1 (6 bases). The CDR3 sequence is 14 residues long. Per germline, CDR1 SNHLY and CDR2 FYNNEI.

As for this clonotype: This may be a read error, as it is one base from a much larger clone. The chain has TRBV6-4 and TRBJ2-1, with 7 positions matching TRBD2. This CDR3 is 15 amino acids long. Germline assignment: CDR1 MRHNA and CDR2 SNTAGT. The CDR3 sequence: CSSSDSSGSYNEQFF. Here the CDR3 DNA reads TGTTCCAGCAGTGACTCTAGCGGCTCCTACAATGAGCAGTTCTTC.

This clonotype has a handful of counts. The rearrangement uses TRBV3-1 and TRBJ2-7; a possible D gene is TRBD1 (6 bases). This CDR3 region has 13 residues. V was pared by 4 bases and J by 3 bases, with 10 bases between. The germline V gene encodes CDR1 LGHDT and CDR2 YNNKEL (reference sequence). CDR3 nucleotide sequence: TGTGCCAGCAGCCGACAGACAGGCTACGAGCAGTACTTC. Encoded protein: CASSRQTGYEQYF.

The J gene is TRBJ2-1, the V gene TRBV11-2; a possible D gene is TRBD2 (6 bases). Trimming took 0 bases from V and 9 from J, leaving 12 bases between them. This CDR3 is built from 14 residues. In germline, CDR1 is SGHAT, CDR2 FQNNGV. CDR3 sequence (DNA): TGTGCCAGCAGCTTAGAGATGTCGGGAGCTGAGCAGTTCTTC. This gives the protein CASSLEMSGAEQFF.

The chain carries TRBV5-1 and TRBJ2-7; tentative D call: TRBD2 (5 bases). The V and J ends lost 4 bases and 7 bases respectively, with 21 bases between them. Germline values: CDR1 SGHRS, CDR2 YFSETQ. There are 15 residues in the CDR3. This chain's CDR3 is CASSQTDSGGYEQYV. CDR3 in DNA: TGCGCCAGCAGCCAAACGGACTCCGGAGGCTATGAGCAGTACGTC.

This clonotype appeared many times. This chain connects TRBV13 to TRBJ2-1; 8 bases match TRBD2. V was clipped by 3 bases and J by 5 bases; unmatched bases: 3. The CDR3 consists of 14 residues. Germline V gene lookup returns CDR1 PRHDT and CDR2 FYEKMQ (reference sequence). The CDR3 reads CASSLEAGDNEQFF. The CDR3, as DNA: TGTGCCAGCAGCTTGGAAGCGGGAGACAATGAGCAGTTCTTC.

This chain links TRBV5-1 with TRBJ2-5; 9 bases are shared with TRBD2. J gave up 5 bases and V 2 bases, and 7 bases lay outside the gene matches. Per the germline V gene, CDR1 is SGHRS and CDR2 is YFSETQ. The CDR3 runs 15 residues. This chain's CDR3 is CASSLAGGEWETQYF. In nucleotides, the CDR3 is TGCGCCAGCAGCTTAGCGGGAGGTGAATGGGAGACCCAGTACTTC.